This record concerns one TCR beta chain sequence. Its antigen is unknown. The data originate from a study of cytomegalovirus exposure and HLA in healthy donors. Germline assignment: CDR1 MGHRA and CDR2 YSYEKL. The CDR3 length is 9 residues. V dropped 3 bases and J dropped 14 bases, with 7 bases sitting between them. Study-level findings and limits: What a later analysis showed was that several of the most significant clusters appeared linked to common viral pathogens. Researchers counted about 150 TCR beta chains as cytomegalovirus-associated.

PCR primers comprised 60 Vbeta and 13 Jbeta primers. The repertoire was sequenced with immunoSEQ multiplex PCR; TCRdb's copy has only in-frame clones and lacks some. The ten top clones account for 4%, within a sample of approximately 37,000 clones. The gene calls are TRBV4-1 and TRBJ1-1, with D unresolved. The sequence was obtained from a male donor in good health and CMV-seronegative. Material: PBMCs. CDR3 loop: CASSHREFF. CDR3 nucleotide sequence: TGCGCCAGCAGCCATCGGGAGTTCTTT.